Listed below are T cell receptor beta chains from one sample, sequenced in a study of tumor-infiltrating lymphocytes in primary liver carcinoma. TCRdb recomputed calls from the multiplex PCR reads with MiXCR, one row per CDR3 protein. The sample holds 80,000 or so distinct CDR3 sequences, 71% seen once. Sequenced: liver tumor tissue from sampling region 4. These receptors all stem from a woman in her sixties or seventies with primary liver carcinoma and hepatitis B virus infection. The CDR3 runs from the conserved cysteine through the conserved F or W. A D gene is named only where the DNA matches it firmly. Not every row has a clone size; where given, it reads once, few, many or a size class.

v_call,cdr3_length,clone_size,j_call,d_call,cdr3_nt,cdr3_aa
TRBV5-1,15,NA,TRBJ2-1,TRBD2,TGCGCCAGCAGCTTACTAGCGGGAGTATATAATGAGCAGTCCTTC,CASSLLAGVYNEQSF
TRBV29-1,17,NA,TRBJ2-3,NA,TGCAGCGTTGGGCAAGCCCCGGACGGAAGCCTTACAGATGCGCAGTATTTT,CSVGQAPDGSLTDAQYF
TRBV11-2,13,NA,TRBJ2-2,NA,TGTGACAGCAGCTTAAATAGGAGTGGGGAGCTGTTTTTT,CDSSLNRSGELFF
TRBV12-3/TRBV12-4,14,NA,TRBJ2-5,TRBD1,TGTGCCAGTAGTCGGACAGGGGGCCGGGAGGCCCAGTACTTC,CASSRTGGREAQYF
TRBV20-1,14,NA,TRBJ2-1,NA,TGCGGTGCTAACCCTTGGGGTATCGGCAATGAGCAGTTCTTC,CGANPWGIGNEQFF
TRBV12-3/TRBV12-4,16,NA,TRBJ1-2,NA,TGTGCCAGCAGTTTCTCCTTCTCGGGGCGCGGGTACGGCTACACCTTC,CASSFSFSGRGYGYTF
TRBV12-3/TRBV12-4,13,NA,TRBJ1-5,NA,TGTGCCACCTCGGACTCTGGGGATCAGCCCTACCATTTT,CATSDSGDQPYHF
TRBV11-2,16,few,TRBJ1-2,NA,TGTGCCAGCAGCCCCAGGACACCGGAGGGGTTCTATGGTTACACCTTC,CASSPRTPEGFYGYTF
TRBV10-2,14,many,TRBJ2-5,TRBD1,TGCGCCAGCAGGGGAAGACAGGGCCAAGAGACCCAGTACTTC,CASRGRQGQETQYF
TRBV28,13,once,TRBJ1-2,NA,TGTGCCAGCAGCTTTCGGCAGGGTGTTCGCCACACCTTC,CASSFRQGVRHTF
TRBV29-1,17,many,TRBJ2-3,TRBD1,TGCAGCGTTGAGTTCATTGGACAGGGGAGTGCCGCAGATACGCAGTATTTT,CSVEFIGQGSAADTQYF
TRBV11-2,15,NA,TRBJ2-3,NA,TGTGCCAACAGCCCTGGATTAACGGGCCCAGATACGCAGTATTTT,CANSPGLTGPDTQYF
TRBV13,16,NA,TRBJ2-1,NA,TGTGCCAGCAGCCTCTCCCTTACCTGCTTCTACAATGAGCAGTTCTTC,CASSLSLTCFYNEQFF
TRBV11-3,13,NA,TRBJ2-1,TRBD2,TGTGCCAGCAGATCGGGAGGTAGCTGGGAGCAGTCCTTC,CASRSGGSWEQSF
TRBV29-1,14,NA,TRBJ2-3,NA,TGCAGCGTTGGGAACAGGACACTCACAAATACGCAGTATTTT,CSVGNRTLTNTQYF
TRBV6-6,15,NA,TRBJ2-1,TRBD2,TGTGCCAGCAGTAAGGGACTAGCGGGAGGAGGTCAGCAATTCTTC,CASSKGLAGGGQQFF
TRBV11-1,18,NA,TRBJ1-3,NA,TGTGCCAGCAGCTTCAATTCACCGCCAGGGGACTCTGGTAACACCATATATTTT,CASSFNSPPGDSGNTIYF
TRBV11-2,15,NA,TRBJ2-3,NA,TGTGCCAGCAGTTTCCATACTAGAGGCACAGATACGCAGTATTTT,CASSFHTRGTDTQYF
TRBV6-5,15,NA,TRBJ1-2,TRBD1,TGTGCTAGTACCCAGAAGTTGACAGGGACGGGTGGCTACTCCTTC,CASTQKLTGTGGYSF
TRBV5-5,13,NA,TRBJ1-1,NA,TGTGTCAGCAGCTTTTCTGGAGAGACTGAAGCTTTCTTT,CVSSFSGETEAFF
TRBV10-1,10,NA,TRBJ1-5,NA,TGCGCCAGTCATCATCAGCCCAAGCATTTT,CASHHQPKHF
TRBV6-1,15,many,TRBJ1-1,TRBD1,TGTGCCAGCAGCCCAAGGGACAGGGTGAACACTGAAGCTTTCTTT,CASSPRDRVNTEAFF
TRBV7-3,13,NA,TRBJ2-7,NA,TGTGCCAGCAGCTTAAATGAGACTCACAAGCAGTACTTC,CASSLNETHKQYF
TRBV4-1,14,once,TRBJ2-5,TRBD2,TGCGCCAGCAGCAAGCGCTCCCGGGAGGAGACCCAGTGCTTC,CASSKRSREETQCF
TRBV10-3,17,NA,TRBJ2-1,TRBD2,TGTGCCGTCACCGGAGGACTAGCGGACCACTCCTACAATGTGCAGTTCTTC,CAVTGGLADHSYNVQFF
TRBV6-5,15,NA,TRBJ2-7,TRBD1,TGTGCCAGTAGACGGGACAGCTCATCTAGGTACGGGCAGTACTTC,CASRRDSSSRYGQYF
TRBV11-2,14,once,TRBJ2-7,TRBD1,TGTGCCAGCGGCCAGACAGGGGCCTCTTACGAGCAGTACTTC,CASGQTGASYEQYF
TRBV7-9,15,NA,TRBJ1-3,NA,TGTGCCAGCAACCAGACAGCGAACTCTGGAAACATCATATATTTT,CASNQTANSGNIIYF
TRBV5-1,13,many,TRBJ2-1,NA,TGCGCCAGCAGCCTACCGGACTATTTTGAGCAGTTCTTC,CASSLPDYFEQFF
TRBV12-5,17,NA,TRBJ2-4,NA,TGTGCTAGTGGTTTGGTACTGAGGGGCTCGGCCAAAAACAATCAGTACTTC,CASGLVLRGSAKNNQYF
TRBV5-1,15,NA,TRBJ2-5,NA,TGCGCCAGCAGCTTGGGGGATAGGGCCCAAGAGGCCCAGTACTTC,CASSLGDRAQEAQYF
TRBV12-3/TRBV12-4,16,NA,TRBJ2-1,NA,TGTGCCAGCAGTAAAGTTGTGTGGGGGAGCGACATTGAGCAACTCTTC,CASSKVVWGSDIEQLF
TRBV6-5,15,NA,TRBJ2-4,TRBD2,TGTGCCAGCAGTTATCTAGCGGGAGACGGGAACATTCAGCACTTC,CASSYLAGDGNIQHF
TRBV7-2,14,NA,TRBJ1-2,NA,TGTGCCAGCAGCAAACAGGGTTCGTACTATGGCTACACCTTC,CASSKQGSYYGYTF
TRBV28,15,NA,TRBJ2-1,NA,TGTGCCAGCAGTTTATTAGGATGGAGGGTCAACGGGCAGTTCTTC,CASSLLGWRVNGQFF
TRBV12-3/TRBV12-4,15,NA,TRBJ2-1,NA,TGTGCCAGCAGTTTCTGCAGGGGTAAACACAATGAGCAGTTCTTC,CASSFCRGKHNEQFF
TRBV6-6,15,once,TRBJ1-6,NA,TGTGCCAGCAGTTACCAAACTGGGGAGCATTCACCCCTCCAATTT,CASSYQTGEHSPLQF
TRBV5-4,15,NA,TRBJ1-6,NA,TGTGCCAGCAGCACCGGGCGGGCCCATATTTCACACCTCCACTTT,CASSTGRAHISHLHF
TRBV29-1,12,NA,TRBJ1-2,NA,TGCAGTGCTGTAAAGACAGACTATGGCTACACCTTC,CSAVKTDYGYTF
TRBV11-2,15,NA,TRBJ1-2,TRBD1,TGTGTCAGCAACTTAGAGGGGGCCAGTGACGGTGGCTACACCTTC,CVSNLEGASDGGYTF
TRBV11-3,15,NA,TRBJ2-1,TRBD2,TGTGCCAGCAGCTTAGGAACTAGCGGGAATATTGAGCAGTCCTTC,CASSLGTSGNIEQSF
TRBV10-2,13,NA,TRBJ1-1,NA,TGCGCCAGCAGTGCTGGACAGACGACTGAAGCTTTCTTT,CASSAGQTTEAFF
TRBV11-2,13,NA,TRBJ2-3,NA,TGTACCAACAGCTCGGGGGCAGCAGATACGGAGTATTTT,CTNSSGAADTEYF
TRBV7-9,13,many,TRBJ2-7,NA,TGTGCCAGCAGCTTAATGCAGGGCCACGAGCAGTACTTC,CASSLMQGHEQYF
TRBV5-4,15,many,TRBJ2-7,TRBD2,TGTGCCAGCAGCTCCCCGGACTGGGGGGGATACGAGCAGTACTTC,CASSSPDWGGYEQYF
TRBV6-2/TRBV6-3,14,NA,TRBJ2-7,NA,TGTACCTGCAGTTATCGGTCTGCTCCTGACGAGCAGTACTTC,CTCSYRSAPDEQYF
TRBV6-6,14,NA,TRBJ1-1,NA,TGTGCCAGCAATATACGGACAGAGGACAATGAAGCTTTCTTC,CASNIRTEDNEAFF
TRBV11-2,15,NA,TRBJ2-2,NA,TGTACCAGCAGCCCTCCGCAAGAACCGACTGGGGAACTGTTTTTT,CTSSPPQEPTGELFF
TRBV4-2,15,NA,TRBJ1-1,TRBD1,TGTGCCAGCAGCCATGCTCAGGGGGCATGGACTGAAGCTTTCTTT,CASSHAQGAWTEAFF
TRBV6-1,15,NA,TRBJ1-1,TRBD1,TGTACCAGCAGCACCCGCAGACAGGGAAAAACTGAAGCTCACTTT,CTSSTRRQGKTEAHF
TRBV18,13,few,TRBJ1-2,NA,TGTGCCAGCTCACTTAACCGGGACACCCTTATCGCCTTC,CASSLNRDTLIAF
TRBV4-1,16,NA,TRBJ2-1,NA,TGCGCCAGCAGCCAAGAGCCGGGAGAGAGGTACAATGAGCAGTTCTTC,CASSQEPGERYNEQFF
TRBV6-1,13,NA,TRBJ2-1,NA,TGTGCCAGCAGTGAATTAAGGTGGAATGAGCAGCTCTTC,CASSELRWNEQLF
TRBV5-1,13,NA,TRBJ1-1,NA,TGCGCCAGCCGACGGGGGGGGGACACTAAAGCTTTCTTT,CASRRGGDTKAFF
TRBV7-9,14,many,TRBJ1-6,TRBD1,TGTGCCAGCAGCTTGGACAGGAGGAATTCACCCCTCCACTTT,CASSLDRRNSPLHF
TRBV29-1,14,many,TRBJ2-4,TRBD1,TGCAGCGTCTGGACAGGGACACAGGGAAACATTCAGTACTTC,CSVWTGTQGNIQYF
TRBV29-1,14,NA,TRBJ2-1,NA,TGCAGCATTCTAGGCGGAAGAGGTGCCGATGAGCAGTTCTTC,CSILGGRGADEQFF